The next 14 T cell receptor beta chains were all read from a single sample in a study of quantifying T cell responses using KT2 cells. Study at large: RNA was reverse transcribed with TCR alpha and beta constant-region primers.

A single-stranded UMI oligo with SP2 sequence was ligated to cDNA 3' ends. An equimolar mix of RC1.1 and RC1.2 primed the beta chain across TRBC1 and TRBC2. TCRdb recomputed calls from the UMI-ligation and nested PCR reads with MiXCR, one row per CDR3 protein. The table shows over 55,000 distinct CDR3 sequences, with roughly an eighth occurring only once. Sequencing was performed on PBMCs spiked with cells of the T cell clone KT2. These receptors all come from a human donor.

This clonotype was seen a few times. The rearrangement links TRBV14 to TRBJ2-1; D might be TRBD2 (5 bases). The ends were cut back, 2 bases at V and 5 bases at J, with 10 bases in the middle. The CDR3 sequence is 14 residues long. Germline V lookup: CDR1 SGHDN, CDR2 FVKESK. Here the CDR3 DNA reads TGTGCCAGCAGCCAAATTGGACTGGACAATGAGCAGTTCTTC. Amino acids: CASSQIGLDNEQFF.

This chain uses TRBV12-3 or TRBV12-4 with TRBJ1-2; unclear D gene. With 3 bases removed from V and 4 bases from J, the gap between germline ends came to 12 bases. The CDR3 runs to 14 residues. The CDR3 protein is CASSFGQALYGYTF. In DNA, the CDR3 is TGTGCCAGCAGTTTCGGCCAAGCACTCTATGGCTACACCTTC.

This clonotype was observed at least ten times. This sequence joins TRBV4-3 and TRBJ2-1, with 13 bases lining up with TRBD2. The V segment lost 0 bases and the J segment 2 bases; nucleotides outside the gene matches: 1. The CDR3 is 17 amino acids. Germline CDR1 reads LGHNA; CDR2 reads YSLEER. This CDR3 reads CASSQELAGGPYNEQFF. The CDR3 region has the DNA TGCGCCAGCAGCCAAGAACTAGCGGGAGGGCCCTACAATGAGCAGTTCTTC.

The sample holds a few counts of this clonotype. The chain links TRBV7-3 to TRBJ2-1; D possibly corresponds to TRBD2 (7 bases). Germline CDR1 SGHTA, CDR2 FQGTGA. The V end lost 1 base, the J end lost 12 bases, and 19 bases lay between the germline ends. The CDR3 has 15 amino acids. CDR3 coding DNA: TGTGCCAGCAGCTTAAGGGGAGGGGGAGAATTGGGGCAGTTCTTC. Translating it yields CASSLRGGGELGQFF.

This clonotype was detected only a few times. The rearrangement uses TRBV5-1 and TRBJ2-3; D unresolved. This CDR3 is 12 amino acids long. Germline V gene lookup returns CDR1 SGHRS and CDR2 YFSETQ. The V end was cut by 3 bases, the J end by 6 bases, with 8 bases between. This CDR3 reads CASSSNSDTQYF. CDR3 DNA: TGCGCCAGCAGCTCCAACTCCGATACGCAGTATTTT.

This clonotype was counted between two and nine times. The gene calls are TRBV24-1 and TRBJ2-1; 8 bases line up with TRBD2. J was trimmed by 8 bases and V by 0 bases; bases with no gene match: 5. Germline V CDR1 and CDR2: KGHDR, SFDVKD. The CDR3 is made up of 15 amino acids. CDR3 nucleotides: TGTGCCACCAGTGATTTGCAGAGCGGGAGAGATGAGCAGTTCTTC. This encodes CATSDLQSGRDEQFF.

This clonotype was counted a few times. The chain recombines TRBV12-3 or TRBV12-4 with TRBJ2-1; D is unclear. V gave up 1 base and J gave up 4 bases, with 5 bases separating them. The CDR3 consists of 13 residues. In nucleotides, the CDR3 is TGTGCCAGCAGTTTAGGGTCTTACAATGAGCAGTTCTTC. Its translation is CASSLGSYNEQFF.

The sample holds many counts of this clonotype. The chain joins TRBV4-2 to TRBJ2-2; D unresolved. Per germline, CDR1 LGHNA and CDR2 YNFKEQ. Trimming removed 1 base from V and 2 bases from J, with 11 bases in between. The CDR3 is 16 residues long. The CDR3 DNA reads TGTGCCAGCAGCCAAGGCCTGAGAGCAAACACCGGGGAGCTGTTTTTT. This translates into CASSQGLRANTGELFF.

This clonotype appeared many times. The rearrangement uses TRBV6-5 and TRBJ1-1; D not resolved. CDR1 MNHEY and CDR2 SVGAGI come from the germline V gene. V was shortened by 5 bases and J by 0 bases, with 16 bases between the two germline ends. The CDR3 runs 16 residues. The CDR3: CASSATPTPMNTEAFF. In nucleotides, the CDR3 is TGTGCCAGCAGTGCCACACCCACCCCCATGAACACTGAAGCTTTCTTT.

The V gene is TRBV21-1, the J gene TRBJ2-3. TRBV21-1 is a documented pseudogene. The CDR3 is 16 residues long. Written as DNA, the CDR3 is TGTGCCAGCAGCTGCGCTGTTAGCCTCAGCACAGATACGCAGTATTTT. It encodes CASSCAVSLSTDTQYF.

This sequence joins TRBV13 and TRBJ1-1, with 7 positions matching TRBD1. The CDR3 runs to 14 residues. The V segment lost 5 bases and the J segment 5 bases; nucleotides outside the gene matches: 8. CDR1 PRHDT and CDR2 FYEKMQ come from the germline V gene (reference sequence). Here the CDR3 DNA reads TGTGCCAGCAGCGATCAGGGGGGGCGTACTGAAGCTTTCTTT. Its protein product is CASSDQGGRTEAFF.

In its sample, this clonotype was seen a few times. This sequence joins TRBV29-1 and TRBJ2-2; D unclear. The length of the CDR3 is 12 residues. Trimming removed 3 bases from V and 6 bases from J, with 8 bases in between. Germline CDR1 and CDR2: SQVTM and ANQGSEA. Here the CDR3 DNA reads TGCAGCGTTGATCTTGATTCCGGGGAGCTGTTTTTT. It yields the protein CSVDLDSGELFF.

V is TRBV24-1 and J is TRBJ2-7; D not certain. Looked up from germline, CDR1 is KGHDR and CDR2 is SFDVKD. Trimming took off 4 bases at V and 6 bases at J, with 9 bases between the two ends. The CDR3 is 12 residues long. The CDR3 sequence: CATSEPKGEQYF. CDR3 DNA sequence: TGTGCCACCAGTGAGCCAAAGGGCGAGCAGTACTTC.

The chain has TRBV4-2 and TRBJ2-4; the D is unclear. V gave up 4 bases and J gave up 8 bases, with 12 bases separating them. Germline V gene lookup returns CDR1 LGHNA and CDR2 YNFKEQ. This CDR3 is built from 13 residues. CDR3 residues: CASSLLPEDIQYF. The CDR3 region has the DNA TGTGCCAGCAGCCTTCTCCCCGAGGACATTCAGTACTTC.